This T cell receptor (beta chain) is from a study of shared clonotypes between healthy human individuals. Regarding the study as a whole: Blood was the only sampled material, and tissue repertoires likely differ.

Clones were read by immunoSEQ multiplex PCR, and TCRdb kept only the in-frame ones, dropping some. The data show some 2.3 million clones, 90% to 95% seen once. All the donors were Caucasian adults who lived in Nashville, Tennessee. A word on this clone: Its matching antigen is unknown.

The receptor comes from a man between 18 and 35 years old in good health. Some clones in this sample may be carry-over from other donors' samples. Sequences were obtained from naive CD4+ T cells from PBMCs. The subset is: CD45RA+ positively selected.

The CDR3 here is CASSISTSGTADTQYF. The CDR3 coding sequence is TGTGCCAGCAGCATTTCGACTAGCGGGACTGCAGATACGCAGTATTTT. The rearrangement uses TRBV11-2 and TRBJ2-3; 11 nucleotides align to TRBD2. V gave up 5 bases and J gave up 4 bases; unmatched junction bases: 8. Germline V lookup: CDR1 SGHAT, CDR2 FQNNGV. The CDR3 totals 16 residues.